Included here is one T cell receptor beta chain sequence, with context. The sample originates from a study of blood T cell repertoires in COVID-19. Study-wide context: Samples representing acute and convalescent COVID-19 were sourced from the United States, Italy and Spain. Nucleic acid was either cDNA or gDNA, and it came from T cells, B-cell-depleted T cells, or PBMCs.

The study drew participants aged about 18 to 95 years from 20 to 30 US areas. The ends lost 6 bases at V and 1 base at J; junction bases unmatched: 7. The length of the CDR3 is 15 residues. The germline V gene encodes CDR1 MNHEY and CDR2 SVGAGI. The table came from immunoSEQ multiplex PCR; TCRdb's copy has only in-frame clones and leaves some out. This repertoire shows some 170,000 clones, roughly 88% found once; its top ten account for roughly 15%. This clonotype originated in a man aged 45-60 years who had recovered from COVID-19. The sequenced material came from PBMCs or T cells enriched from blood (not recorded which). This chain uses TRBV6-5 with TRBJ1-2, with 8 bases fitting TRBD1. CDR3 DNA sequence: TGTGCCAGCAGAGACGGACAGGGACGTAACTATGGCTACACCTTC. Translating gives CASRDGQGRNYGYTF.